The 16 T cell receptor beta chains below come from one sample, sequenced in a study of long-term antiretroviral therapy in people with HIV. Investigators performed immunoSEQ version v3.0 at survey level. Libraries were prepared by immunoSEQ multiplex PCR; TCRdb keeps only in-frame clonotypes and omits some of them. The sample lists about 39,000 clones, approximately 85% seen once, with about 5.7% in the top ten. The starting material was unsorted PBMCs, obtained 3.1 years after starting antiretroviral therapy. The receptor source for this set is a woman in her forties or fifties with HIV.

The V and J genes are TRBV10-3 and TRBJ2-4; a possible D gene is TRBD2 (7 bases). V gave up 3 bases and J gave up 7 bases, with 10 bases separating them. There are 13 residues in the CDR3. Germline CDR1 is ENHRY and CDR2 is SYGVKD. The chain's CDR3 is CAISEGGANIQYF. Here the CDR3 DNA reads TGTGCCATCAGTGAAGGGGGGGCCAACATTCAGTACTTC.

The J gene is TRBJ2-1, the V gene TRBV6-4, with unresolved D. Germline lookup yields CDR1 MRHNA and CDR2 SNTAGT. The V and J ends lost 6 bases and 0 bases respectively, with 15 bases between them. This CDR3 comprises 16 residues. As DNA, the CDR3 is TGTGCCAGCAGCATTTCCGGAACCAACTCCTACAATGAGCAGTTCTTC. Protein product: CASSISGTNSYNEQFF.

This chain joins TRBV5-1 and TRBJ2-7, with D perhaps given as TRBD1 or TRBD2 (5 bases each). This CDR3 is built from 15 residues. The germline V and J ends were trimmed by 4 bases and 9 bases, with 23 bases remaining between them. Germline CDR1 is SGHRS and CDR2 is YFSETQ. The DNA of the CDR3 is TGCGCCAGCAGCCTGGACGGGGCCCGAGCCTGGGGGCAGTACTTC. It encodes CASSLDGARAWGQYF.

J is TRBJ1-1 and V is TRBV7-9, with a tentative D call TRBD1 (5 bases). Germline CDR1 and CDR2: SEHNR and FQNEAQ (reference sequence). Trimming removed 3 bases from V and 0 bases from J, with 8 bases in between. The CDR3 spans 14 residues. For the CDR3, the DNA is TGTGCCAGCAGCTTGCTCAGGGTGAACACTGAAGCTTTCTTT. This translates into CASSLLRVNTEAFF.

The rearrangement links TRBV7-9 to TRBJ1-1; D unresolved. V lost 2 bases to trimming and J lost 3 bases, with 10 bases between them. The germline gives CDR1 SEHNR, CDR2 FQNEAQ (reference sequence). The CDR3 has 14 residues. The CDR3 coding sequence is TGTGCCAGCAGCTTATCTGGGGTCTACACTGAAGCTTTCTTT. It yields the protein CASSLSGVYTEAFF.

A few counts support this clone. The chain combines TRBV7-9 with TRBJ1-2, with 9 bases aligning to TRBD1. The germline CDR1 and CDR2 sequences are SEHNR and FQNEAQ (reference sequence). The CDR3 spans 15 residues. V dropped 5 bases and J dropped 8; count of bases not matched to a gene: 12. The CDR3 DNA follows: TGTGCCAGCAGCCCGAATACAAATACAGGGGGCGGCTACACCTTC. This translates into CASSPNTNTGGGYTF.

This clone has only one observation. One end of the junction varies from germline; a read error may be responsible. V gene TRBV7-7 combines with J gene TRBJ2-2; D remains ambiguous. Germline V CDR1 and CDR2: SSHAT, FNYEAQ (reference sequence). The length of the CDR3 is 12 residues. The DNA for the CDR3 is TGTGCTAGCAGCTTAGTGGGTGGGGAGCTGTTTTTT. This encodes CASSLVGGELFF. Based on the CDR3 plus reference TRBV7-7 and TRBJ2-2, the full variable domain is GAGVSQSPRYKVTKRGQDVTLRCDPISSHATLYWYQQALGQGPEFLTYFNYEAQPDKSGLPSDRFSAERPEGSISTLTIQRTEQRDSAMYRCASSLVGGELFFGEGSRLTVL.

The V call is TRBV6-1, the J call TRBJ1-6, with D tentatively TRBD1 (6 bases). Germline V gene lookup returns CDR1 MNHNS and CDR2 SASEGT. With 3 bases removed from V and 0 bases from J, the gap between germline ends came to 12 bases. This CDR3 comprises 17 residues. CDR3 in amino acids: CASSEDSVASYNSPLHF. The CDR3, as DNA: TGTGCCAGCAGTGAGGACAGCGTGGCCTCCTATAATTCACCCCTCCACTTT.

The CDR3 spells CASTEGARQFF. The CDR3 region has the DNA TGTGCCAGTACCGAGGGGGCCAGGCAGTTCTTC. The chain joins TRBV19 to TRBJ2-1; 7 bases map to TRBD1. The CDR3 has 11 amino acids. Trimming removed 7 bases from V and 12 bases from J; junction bases left unmatched: 6. Germline CDR1 is LNHDA and CDR2 is SQIVND (reference sequence). The full variable domain, with the rest looked up from reference TRBV19 and TRBJ2-1, is DGGITQSPKYLFRKEGQNVTLSCEQNLNHDAMYWYRQDPGQGLRLIYYSQIVNDFQKGDIAEGYSVSREKKESFPLTVTSAQKNPTAFYLCASTEGARQFFGPGTRLTVL.

The V gene is TRBV9, the J gene TRBJ1-5; D not resolved. Trimming pared 2 bases from V and 2 bases from J, leaving 8 bases between. This CDR3 region has 14 residues. The germline V gene has CDR1 SGDLS and CDR2 YYNGEE. This CDR3 is CASSVEGGNQPQHF. CDR3 bases: TGTGCCAGCAGCGTTGAGGGAGGCAATCAGCCCCAGCATTTT.

This clone was detected a few times. The chain carries TRBV7-2 and TRBJ2-7, with 9 positions matching TRBD2. The CDR3 consists of 16 residues. Germline CDR1 and CDR2: SGHTA and FQGNSA. Trimming removed 5 bases from V and 3 bases from J; junction bases left unmatched: 11. CDR3 residues: CASSEPLGGGGYEQYF. Written as DNA, the CDR3 is TGTGCCAGCAGCGAACCCCTGGGCGGGGGGGGCTACGAGCAGTACTTC.

This clone was recorded only once. This chain joins TRBV2 and TRBJ1-1, with unresolved D. Per the germline V gene, CDR1 is SNHLY and CDR2 is FYNNEI. The CDR3 spans 13 residues. V was shortened by 4 bases and J by 0 bases, with 6 bases between the two germline ends. This CDR3 reads CASSVVMNTEAFF. The CDR3, as DNA: TGTGCCAGCAGTGTCGTAATGAACACTGAAGCTTTCTTT.

The J gene is TRBJ2-7, the V gene TRBV6-5; TRBD1 aligns across 9 bases. This CDR3 is 15 amino acids long. V gave up 6 bases and J gave up 4 bases; unmatched junction bases: 10. Germline V lookup: CDR1 MNHEY, CDR2 SVGAGI. CDR3 bases: TGTGCCAGCAGGCTAACGGGACAGGGTGGATACGAGCAGTACTTC. As protein: CASRLTGQGGYEQYF.

In regard to this clone: An end of the junction differs from the germline gene, which may be a read error. V and J are TRBV7-3 and TRBJ1-6; no clear D gene. This CDR3 comprises 12 residues. Germline V CDR1 and CDR2: SGHTA, FQGTGA. The CDR3 sequence: CASSSNNSPLHF. The CDR3 region has the DNA TGTGCCAGCAGCTCCAATAATTCACCCCTCCACTTT.

In this sample, this clone turned up a few times. The chain joins TRBV4-2 to TRBJ2-2; D possibly matches TRBD1 or TRBD2 (5 bases each). The V gene lost 6 bases and the J gene lost 0 bases, with 17 bases spanning the gap. The CDR3 contains 17 residues. Germline CDR1 and CDR2: LGHNA and YNFKEQ. The CDR3 bases are TGTGCCAGCAGTCCGGGGCTGGTCTCAGCGAACACCGGGGAGCTGTTTTTT. Encoded protein: CASSPGLVSANTGELFF.

This clone came up once. V usage is TRBV5-6 and J usage is TRBJ2-3; 9 bases are a match to TRBD1. Per the germline V gene, CDR1 is SGHDT and CDR2 is YYEEEE. The CDR3 consists of 15 residues. The V segment lost 5 bases and the J segment 3 bases; nucleotides outside the gene matches: 7. The CDR3 is CASRGLDRGTDTQYF. CDR3 coding DNA: TGTGCCAGCAGGGGGTTAGACAGGGGGACAGATACGCAGTATTTT.